The 13 T cell receptor beta chains below all came from one sample that was sequenced in a study of T cells in localized non-small cell lung cancer. Generated by immunoSEQ multiplex PCR, the TCRdb table keeps only in-frame clones and is missing some. This table has some 30,000 clones, around nine tenths appearing once. The sample here was peripheral blood, taken before any cancer treatment. These receptors originate from an older female donor with stage I lung adenocarcinoma.

This clone was seen only once. This sequence joins TRBV11-2 and TRBJ1-3, with D possibly matching TRBD1 (6 bases). Germline values: CDR1 SGHAT, CDR2 FQNNGV. The length of the CDR3 is 13 residues. V was cut by 9 bases and J by 3 bases, with 12 bases left in between. CDR3 sequence (DNA): TGTGCCAGTATCCGGGGACATGGAAACACCATATATTTT. Translated: CASIRGHGNTIYF.

The rearrangement uses TRBV27 and TRBJ2-5, with D maybe TRBD2 (6 bases). Germline V gene lookup returns CDR1 MNHEY and CDR2 SMNVEV (reference sequence). The CDR3 length is 15 residues. Trimming pared 2 bases from V and 3 bases from J, leaving 13 bases between. The CDR3 DNA is TGTGCCAGCAGTTTAATCGGGCAGCGGGAAGAGACCCAGTACTTC. This gives the protein CASSLIGQREETQYF.

The genes are TRBV7-8 and TRBJ1-2; no reliable D call. Germline CDR1 and CDR2: SGHVS and FQNEAQ. The ends were cut back, 5 bases at V and 4 bases at J, with 17 bases in the middle. The CDR3 contains 15 residues. CDR3 residues: CASSPGIFRGYGYTF. The CDR3 nucleotides read TGTGCCAGCAGCCCGGGGATATTTCGGGGCTATGGCTACACCTTC.

The V and J genes are TRBV28 and TRBJ2-7; D unclear. This CDR3 region has 15 residues. The V gene's germline CDR1 is MDHEN and CDR2 SYDVKM. Trimming left V 8 bases short and J 3 bases short, with 20 bases between. CDR3 bases: TGTGCCAGCGGCTCTTTGACCGGGCCTCGCTACGAGCAGTACTTC. It encodes CASGSLTGPRYEQYF.

This sequence joins TRBV11-3 and TRBJ2-7, with D possibly TRBD1 on 6 matching bases. V gave up 0 bases and J gave up 10 bases, with 13 bases separating them. Germline V gives CDR1 SGHNT, CDR2 YENEEA. The CDR3 sequence is 13 residues long. The CDR3 DNA is TGTGCCAGCAGCTTAGAACAGGGTTCCGGACAGTACTTC. Translated, it gives CASSLEQGSGQYF.

V gene TRBV28 combines with J gene TRBJ2-3, with 7 bases fitting TRBD2. The J segment lost 6 bases and the V segment lost 7 bases, leaving 7 bases of the junction unmatched. Per germline, CDR1 MDHEN and CDR2 SYDVKM. This CDR3 contains 13 residues. CDR3: CASNRAGRDTQYF. Here the CDR3 DNA reads TGTGCCAGCAACCGAGCGGGGAGGGATACGCAGTATTTT.

The chain combines TRBV30 with TRBJ2-3, with a tentative D call TRBD2 (6 bases). Germline values: CDR1 GTSNPN, CDR2 SVGIG (reference sequence). CDR3 size: 14 residues. V was pared by 4 bases and J by 4 bases, with 15 bases between. The CDR3 region has the DNA TGTGCCTGGATCGCTGCGGGAAGCTCAGATACGCAGTATTTT. As protein: CAWIAAGSSDTQYF.

The V gene is TRBV5-6, the J gene TRBJ1-4; D remains ambiguous. The germline gives CDR1 SGHDT, CDR2 YYEEEE. Trimming cost V 2 bases and J 4 bases, with 9 bases left between them. The CDR3 totals 14 residues. CDR3 in amino acids: CASSFGPNNEKLFF. In DNA form, the CDR3 reads TGTGCCAGCAGCTTTGGGCCCAATAATGAAAAACTGTTTTTT.

This clone appeared a single time. The chain carries TRBV4-1 and TRBJ2-3, with D perhaps TRBD1 (6 bases). The V end lost 4 bases, the J end lost 6 bases, and 20 bases lay between the germline ends. Germline CDR1 MGHRA, CDR2 YSYEKL. The CDR3 extends over 16 amino acids. The CDR3 reads CASSPAQGRAGDTQYF. CDR3 DNA sequence: TGCGCCAGCAGCCCCGCACAGGGCCGAGCAGGGGATACGCAGTATTTT.

J is TRBJ1-1 and V is TRBV2, with unresolved D. With 0 bases removed from V and 4 bases from J, the gap between germline ends came to 9 bases. Germline V gene data show CDR1 as SNHLY and CDR2 as FYNNEI. The CDR3 length is 14 residues. DNA of the CDR3: TGTGCCAGCAGTGAAGCGGAGGGCGGCACTGAAGCTTTCTTT. The encoded protein is CASSEAEGGTEAFF.

This chain links TRBV7-9 with TRBJ2-1; D might be TRBD1 or TRBD2, each matching 5 bases. The CDR3 is 14 amino acids. CDR1 is SEHNR, CDR2 FQNEAQ, per germline (reference sequence). Trimming removed 6 bases from V and 5 bases from J, with 14 bases in between. The CDR3 region has the DNA TGTGCCAGCAGATGGGACCGTTACGACAATGAGCAGTTCTTC. Amino acids: CASRWDRYDNEQFF.

The chain links TRBV4-3 to TRBJ1-2; D might be TRBD1 (5 bases). Germline-derived CDR1 and CDR2 are LGHNA and YSLEER. V lost 1 base to trimming and J lost 6 bases, with 15 bases between them. The CDR3 is 15 residues long. CDR3 amino acids: CASSQASRGVDGYTF. CDR3 in DNA: TGCGCCAGCAGCCAAGCGTCGAGGGGAGTGGATGGCTACACCTTC.

This clone turned up a few times. The chain employs TRBV15 and TRBJ1-1, with D possibly matching TRBD1 (6 bases). In germline, CDR1 is LNHNV, CDR2 YYDKDF (reference sequence). V was shortened by 1 base and J by 2 bases, with 8 bases between the two germline ends. The CDR3 contains 14 residues. The CDR3 bases are TGTGCCACCAGCAGAGGGGACACAAACACTGAAGCTTTCTTT. Translating gives CATSRGDTNTEAFF. Together with reference TRBV15 and TRBJ1-1, the CDR3 gives the full variable domain: DAMVIQNPRYQVTQFGKPVTLSCSQTLNHNVMYWYQQKSSQAPKLLFHYYDKDFNNEADTPDNFQSRRPNTSFCFLDIRSPGLGDTAMYLCATSRGDTNTEAFFGQGTRLTVV.